One and the same sample provided the 2 T cell receptor beta chains below, sequenced in a study of T cell repertoires in cytomegalovirus infection. For these receptors, no antigen is known. TCRdb fed the reads into MiXCR, producing one record per CDR3 protein. The profile covers a few hundred thousand distinct CDR3 sequences, with 25% to 30% appearing a single time and 20% taken by the ten largest. The starting material was cultured PBMCs, obtained from culture after CMV antigen stimulation. The receptor set was obtained from a human donor in good health (CMV status not recorded). Some clones in this sample may be carry-over from other donors' samples.

This clonotype was seen a handful of times. CDR3 sequence (DNA): TGTGCCACCCGGACAGCACCGAACGGGAATTCACCCCTCCACTTT. As protein: CATRTAPNGNSPLHF. The chain joins TRBV19 to TRBJ1-6, with D tentatively TRBD1 (6 bases). V lost 10 bases and J 7 bases, leaving 20 bases between the germline ends. This CDR3 region has 15 residues. Germline CDR1 LNHDA, CDR2 SQIVND (reference sequence).

This clonotype has only a few counts. The chain combines TRBV7-2 with TRBJ2-2; TRBD1 matches 12 bases. The CDR3 totals 14 residues. Germline V CDR1 and CDR2: SGHTA, FQGNSA. Unmatched junction bases numbered 2, after V lost 4 bases and J lost 8 bases. The CDR3 region is CASSWGQGAGELFF. CDR3 in DNA: TGTGCCAGCAGCTGGGGACAGGGGGCTGGGGAGCTGTTTTTT. The full variable domain, in which reference TRBV7-2 and TRBJ2-2 provide the parts outside the CDR3, is GAGVSQSPSNKVTEKGKDVELRCDPISGHTALYWYRQSLGQGLEFLIYFQGNSAPDKSGLPSDRFSAERTGGSVSTLTIQRTQQEDSAVYLCASSWGQGAGELFFGEGSRLTVL.